Listed here are 14 T cell receptor beta chains from one sample, sequenced in a study of blood T cell repertoires in COVID-19. TCRdb's copy holds only in-frame clones and misses some; the assay was immunoSEQ multiplex PCR. The table records about 230,000 clones, approximately 90% of them present only once. The sequenced material came from peripheral blood. The receptors originated from a man aged 25 to 45 with COVID-19, enrolled during active disease.

This rearrangement joins TRBV5-1 to TRBJ1-5, with TRBD1 identical over 9 bases. The V gene's germline CDR1 is SGHRS and CDR2 YFSETQ. J gave up 7 bases and V 0 bases, and 8 bases lay outside the gene matches. This CDR3 comprises 16 residues. The chain's CDR3 is CASSLEPGTGSQPQHF. CDR3 DNA: TGCGCCAGCAGCTTGGAACCTGGGACAGGGAGCCAGCCCCAGCATTTT. Full variable domain (remainder filled in from reference TRBV5-1 and TRBJ1-5): KAGVTQTPRYLIKTRGQQVTLSCSPISGHRSVSWYQQTPGQGLQFLFEYFSETQRNKGNFPGRFSGRQFSNSRSEMNVSTLELGDSALYLCASSLEPGTGSQPQHFGDGTRLSIL.

The V gene is TRBV5-4, the J gene TRBJ1-2; D perhaps matches TRBD1 (6 bases). Germline CDR1 and CDR2: SGHNT and YYREEE (reference sequence). With 0 bases removed from V and 2 bases from J, the gap between germline ends came to 8 bases. The CDR3 has 14 amino acids. CDR3 protein: CASSLDGQNYGYTF. Here the CDR3 DNA reads TGTGCCAGCAGCTTGGACGGACAGAACTATGGCTACACCTTC.

This chain connects TRBV3-1 (or the pseudogene TRBV3-2) to TRBJ1-2; 11 positions agree with TRBD1. V trimming: 4 bases; J trimming: 7 bases; junction bases outside the gene matches: 5. CDR1 LGHDT and CDR2 YNNKEL come from the germline V gene (reference sequence). CDR3 length: 14 amino acids. For the CDR3, the DNA is TGTGCCAGCAGCCTCGGACAGGGGGCAGGTGGCTACACCTTC. Protein product: CASSLGQGAGGYTF.

The V gene is TRBV6-1, the J gene TRBJ2-6; D not certain. The CDR3 totals 16 residues. Germline V gene sequence: CDR1 MNHNS, CDR2 SASEGT. V was pared by 1 base and J by 0 bases, with 7 bases between. This chain's CDR3 is CASSEDIFSGANVLTF. CDR3 nucleotide sequence: TGTGCCAGCAGTGAAGACATCTTCTCTGGGGCCAACGTCCTGACTTTC.

V usage is TRBV11-1 and J usage is TRBJ2-7; 12 bases are a match to TRBD2. The CDR3 is made up of 15 amino acids. Germline V CDR1 and CDR2: SGHAT, FQDESV (reference sequence). The V and J ends lost 4 bases and 4 bases, in that order; junction bases with no gene match: 5. The CDR3: CASSWLAGGLYEQYF. The CDR3 DNA sequence: TGTGCCAGCAGCTGGCTAGCGGGAGGGCTATACGAGCAGTACTTC.

This clone was picked up one time. The CDR3 sequence is CASSFEGQGREQFF. CDR3 nucleotides: TGTGCCAGCAGCTTTGAGGGACAGGGGAGAGAGCAGTTCTTC. The chain combines TRBV5-4 with TRBJ2-1, with 10 bases lining up with TRBD1. CDR3 length equals 14 residues. The trim removed 2 bases at V and 10 bases at J, leaving 6 bases unmatched. Looked up from germline, CDR1 is SGHNT and CDR2 is YYREEE (reference sequence). Full variable domain (outside the CDR3, taken from reference TRBV5-4 and TRBJ2-1): ETGVTQSPTHLIKTRGQQVTLRCSSQSGHNTVSWYQQALGQGPQFIFQYYREEENGRGNFPPRFSGLQFPNYSSELNVNALELDDSALYLCASSFEGQGREQFFGPGTRLTVL.

V is TRBV19 and J is TRBJ2-7, with 7 bases lining up with TRBD1. Germline V gene data show CDR1 as LNHDA and CDR2 as SQIVND (reference sequence). Losses at the gene ends were 5 bases for V and 2 bases for J; bases not matched to a gene: 3. This CDR3 has 13 amino acids. The CDR3 sequence is CASSFGTAYEQYF. The CDR3 DNA follows: TGTGCCAGTAGTTTCGGGACAGCCTACGAGCAGTACTTC.

The chain is built from TRBV6-1 and TRBJ1-5, with a possible D match to TRBD1 (6 bases). Trimming removed 2 bases at V and 0 bases at J, with 11 bases between. CDR1 MNHNS and CDR2 SASEGT come from the germline V gene. The CDR3 totals 16 residues. In DNA form, the CDR3 reads TGTGCCAGCAGTGAACGGGACATGTTTAGCAATCAGCCCCAGCATTTT. It yields the protein CASSERDMFSNQPQHF.

The chain has TRBV7-9 and TRBJ1-4; weak D call: TRBD1 (6 bases). This CDR3 has 15 residues. Trimming pared 4 bases from V and 0 bases from J, leaving 9 bases between. Germline V CDR1 and CDR2: SEHNR, FQNEAQ (reference sequence). CDR3 coding DNA: TGTGCCAGCAGCTCAGAGGGGGCAACTAATGAAAAACTGTTTTTT. The encoded protein is CASSSEGATNEKLFF.

The V gene is TRBV5-5, the J gene TRBJ2-7, with TRBD1 as a possible D gene (6 bases). Germline V gene data show CDR1 as SGHKS and CDR2 as YYEKEE (reference sequence). The CDR3 loop spans 14 amino acids. V dropped 6 bases and J dropped 2 bases, with 15 bases sitting between them. The CDR3 DNA follows: TGTGCCAGCACCTCTCGACAGGCTCCCTACGAGCAGTACTTC. Amino acids: CASTSRQAPYEQYF. Based on the CDR3 plus reference TRBV5-5 and TRBJ2-7, the full variable domain is DAGVTQSPTHLIKTRGQQVTLRCSPISGHKSVSWYQQVLGQGPQFIFQYYEKEERGRGNFPDRFSARQFPNYSSELNVNALLLGDSALYLCASTSRQAPYEQYFGPGTRLTVT.

V usage is TRBV24-1 and J usage is TRBJ2-1, with TRBD1 matching over 7 bases. The CDR3 has 15 residues. Losses at the gene ends were 6 bases for V and 1 base for J; bases not matched to a gene: 5. Germline V gene lookup returns CDR1 KGHDR and CDR2 SFDVKD. CDR3 nucleotides: TGTGCCACCAGTTTGGGACAGACTTCCTACAATGAGCAGTTCTTC. Protein product: CATSLGQTSYNEQFF.

The chain is built from TRBV9 and TRBJ2-3; 7 nucleotides align to TRBD2. The CDR3 extends over 15 amino acids. Germline loops: CDR1 SGDLS, CDR2 YYNGEE. V gave up 2 bases and J gave up 0 bases; unmatched junction bases: 3. The CDR3 sequence is CASSVWTSSTDTQYF. The CDR3 DNA follows: TGTGCCAGCAGCGTGTGGACTAGTAGCACAGATACGCAGTATTTT.

The rearrangement uses TRBV30 and TRBJ2-2; 11 nucleotides line up with TRBD2. Germline V gives CDR1 GTSNPN, CDR2 SVGIG (reference sequence). V was pared by 4 bases and J by 4 bases, with 5 bases of the junction left unmatched. The CDR3 is 15 amino acids. The CDR3 is CAWISGGASTGELFF. The CDR3 DNA follows: TGTGCCTGGATTAGCGGGGGGGCCTCCACCGGGGAGCTGTTTTTT.

The chain is built from TRBV3-1 (or the pseudogene TRBV3-2) and TRBJ2-1; 9 nucleotides line up with TRBD2. Germline V CDR1 and CDR2: LGHDT, YNNKEL (reference sequence). The CDR3 totals 16 residues. The V segment lost 3 bases and the J segment 7 bases; nucleotides outside the gene matches: 10. In DNA, the CDR3 is TGTGCCAGCAGCCATCGCGGGCGGGAGGGAAGGAATGAGCAGTTCTTC. Translation: CASSHRGREGRNEQFF.